Listed here are 15 T cell receptor beta chains from one sample, sequenced in a study of shared clonotypes between healthy human individuals. Here immunoSEQ multiplex PCR was the method, and the copy in TCRdb shows in-frame clones only, minus some. The sample holds about 380,000 clones, 96% seen once. The specimen sequenced was memory CD8+ T cells sorted from blood. Sample subset: CD45RO+ cells pooled with CCR7-negative TemRA cells. Receptor source: a man younger than 45 in good health.

As DNA, the CDR3 is TGCGCCAGCATGAAGCAGGGCACAGATACGCAGTATTTT. Protein product: CASMKQGTDTQYF. This chain links TRBV5-1 with TRBJ2-3; D unresolved. Germline CDR1 SGHRS, CDR2 YFSETQ. V lost 6 bases and J 1 base, leaving 9 bases between the germline ends. The CDR3 is 13 residues long.

The CDR3 sequence is CASSPVATNEKLFF. The CDR3 DNA is TGTGCCAGCAGCCCCGTAGCAACTAATGAAAAACTGTTTTTT. The chain has TRBV5-6 and TRBJ1-4; D call uncertain. The CDR3 loop spans 14 amino acids. V dropped 4 bases and J dropped 0 bases, with 7 bases sitting between them. Germline values: CDR1 SGHDT, CDR2 YYEEEE.

V usage is TRBV28 and J usage is TRBJ1-4; 8 bases match TRBD1. CDR1 is MDHEN and CDR2 is SYDVKM in the germline V gene. This CDR3 has 15 amino acids. After removal of 5 bases from V and 8 bases from J, the junction contained 10 bases not matched to a gene. In nucleotides, the CDR3 is TGTGCCAGCAGTCCGTTCGGGACAGGTGGGGAAAAACTGTTTTTT. Encoded protein: CASSPFGTGGEKLFF.

The rearrangement links TRBV6-1 to TRBJ2-2; D gene uncertain. Looked up from germline, CDR1 is MNHNS and CDR2 is SASEGT. V gave up 7 bases and J gave up 0 bases, with 12 bases separating them. The CDR3 has 15 residues. The CDR3 DNA sequence: TGTGCCAGCAACCCCGACAATGCGAACACCGGGGAGCTGTTTTTT. Encoded protein: CASNPDNANTGELFF.

The V call is TRBV7-9, the J call TRBJ2-1; 13 nucleotides agree with TRBD2. J lost 9 bases, V lost 5 bases, and 13 bases had no gene match. This CDR3 has 17 residues. Germline CDR1 and CDR2: SEHNR and FQNEAQ (reference sequence). Here the CDR3 reads CASSHELAGGPYSEQFF. The DNA for the CDR3 is TGTGCCAGCAGCCATGAACTAGCGGGAGGGCCGTATAGTGAGCAGTTCTTC.

This rearrangement joins TRBV7-9 to TRBJ1-5; 11 bases align to TRBD1. The trim removed 2 bases at V and 3 bases at J, leaving 6 bases unmatched. Looked up from germline, CDR1 is SEHNR and CDR2 is FQNEAQ (reference sequence). The CDR3 consists of 17 residues. CDR3 sequence reads: CASSLNWDRGYNQPQHF. The CDR3 bases are TGTGCCAGCAGCTTAAATTGGGACAGGGGGTACAATCAGCCCCAGCATTTT.

This rearrangement joins TRBV28 to TRBJ1-2; D call uncertain. Trimming cost V 3 bases and J 3 bases, with 8 bases left between them. The CDR3 is 13 residues long. Looked up from germline, CDR1 is MDHEN and CDR2 is SYDVKM. Here the CDR3 DNA reads TGTGCCAGCAGTTTGAGTCCGTACTATGGCTACACCTTC. Translation gives CASSLSPYYGYTF.

This clone appeared once. The gene calls are TRBV2 and TRBJ1-1; no firm D call. Trimming shortened V by 5 bases and J by 4 bases, and 8 bases separated the two germline ends. This CDR3 has 12 amino acids. CDR1 is SNHLY and CDR2 is FYNNEI in the germline V gene. The CDR3 nucleotides read TGTGCCAGCAGTTCCAGAATCACTGAAGCTTTCTTT. This translates into CASSSRITEAFF.

This clone was seen only once. V and J are TRBV5-1 and TRBJ2-5; 10 bases are shared with TRBD1. Germline lookup yields CDR1 SGHRS and CDR2 YFSETQ. Trimming took 0 bases from V and 1 from J; bases not matched to a gene: 6. The length of the CDR3 is 17 residues. The CDR3: CASSLARTGGSQETQYF. The DNA for the CDR3 is TGCGCCAGCAGCTTGGCCAGGACAGGGGGGAGCCAAGAGACCCAGTACTTC.

The chain is built from TRBV19 and TRBJ2-1; the match to TRBD2 covers 13 bases. Germline trimming cut 5 bases from V and 9 bases from J; bases unmatched to any gene: 16. This CDR3 contains 18 residues. Germline V gene data show CDR1 as LNHDA and CDR2 as SQIVND (reference sequence). The CDR3: CASSPSNTGTSGMGEQFF. DNA for the CDR3: TGTGCCAGTAGTCCTTCTAATACCGGGACTAGCGGGATGGGTGAGCAGTTCTTC.

The chain employs TRBV29-1 and TRBJ2-3; either TRBD1 or TRBD2 may fit D (5 bases each). This CDR3 comprises 14 residues. Germline V gene lookup returns CDR1 SQVTM and CDR2 ANQGSEA. V dropped 2 bases and J dropped 1 base, with 10 bases sitting between them. In DNA, the CDR3 is TGCAGCGTTGAATCGGGGCTAGGCACAGATACGCAGTATTTT. Its protein product is CSVESGLGTDTQYF.

This rearrangement joins TRBV7-9 to TRBJ1-2; a weak D match, TRBD1 (6 bases). Germline CDR1 is SEHNR and CDR2 is FQNEAQ (reference sequence). V was cut by 1 base and J by 4 bases, with 13 bases left in between. This CDR3 contains 15 residues. In DNA form, the CDR3 reads TGTGCCAGCAGCTTAGGCCCGACAGGCATCTATGGCTACACCTTC. Residues: CASSLGPTGIYGYTF.

This sequence joins TRBV7-6 and TRBJ2-2, with TRBD2 as a possible D gene (5 bases). V was cut by 5 bases and J by 5 bases, with 9 bases left in between. Germline V gene sequence: CDR1 SGHVS, CDR2 FNYEAQ. There are 13 residues in the CDR3. The DNA for the CDR3 is TGTGCCAGCAGCCCGGACTGGACCGGGGAGCTGTTTTTT. It is translated as CASSPDWTGELFF.

The chain links TRBV9 to TRBJ2-7, with 7 bases fitting TRBD1. V was pared by 0 bases and J by 3 bases, with 6 bases of the junction left unmatched. Germline-derived CDR1 and CDR2 are SGDLS and YYNGEE. The CDR3 runs to 15 residues. CDR3 in amino acids: CASSVAGQIIYEQYF. The CDR3 DNA reads as TGTGCCAGCAGCGTAGCGGGACAGATCATCTACGAGCAGTACTTC.

This clone was recorded a few times. This chain joins TRBV25-1 and TRBJ2-7; D remains unclear. This CDR3 comprises 11 residues. The V end was cut by 5 bases, the J end by 2 bases, with 4 bases between. Germline CDR1 MGHDK, CDR2 SYGVNS. CDR3: CASSSPYEQYF. DNA of the CDR3: TGTGCCAGCAGTTCCCCCTACGAGCAGTACTTC.